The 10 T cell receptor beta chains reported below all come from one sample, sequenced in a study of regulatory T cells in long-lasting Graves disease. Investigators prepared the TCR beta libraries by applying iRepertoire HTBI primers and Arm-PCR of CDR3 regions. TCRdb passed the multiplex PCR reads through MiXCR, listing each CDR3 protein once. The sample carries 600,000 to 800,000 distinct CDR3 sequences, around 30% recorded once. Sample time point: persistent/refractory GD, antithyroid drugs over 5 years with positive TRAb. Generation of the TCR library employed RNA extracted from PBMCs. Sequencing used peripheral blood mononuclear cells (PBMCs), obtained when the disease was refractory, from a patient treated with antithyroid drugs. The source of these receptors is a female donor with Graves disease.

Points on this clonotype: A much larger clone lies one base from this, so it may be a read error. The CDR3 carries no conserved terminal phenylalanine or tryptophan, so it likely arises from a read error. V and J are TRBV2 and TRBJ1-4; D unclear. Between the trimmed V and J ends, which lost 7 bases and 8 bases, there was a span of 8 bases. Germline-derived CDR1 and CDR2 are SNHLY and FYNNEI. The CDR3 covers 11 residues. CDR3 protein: CASKVEEKLFL. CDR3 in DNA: TGTGCCAGCAAGGTTGAGGAAAAACTGTTTCTT.

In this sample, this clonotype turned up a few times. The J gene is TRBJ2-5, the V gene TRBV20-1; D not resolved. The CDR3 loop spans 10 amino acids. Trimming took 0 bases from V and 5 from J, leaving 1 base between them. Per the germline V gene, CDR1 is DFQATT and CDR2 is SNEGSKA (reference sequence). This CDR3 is CSARDETQYF. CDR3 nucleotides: TGCAGTGCTAGAGATGAGACCCAGTACTTC.

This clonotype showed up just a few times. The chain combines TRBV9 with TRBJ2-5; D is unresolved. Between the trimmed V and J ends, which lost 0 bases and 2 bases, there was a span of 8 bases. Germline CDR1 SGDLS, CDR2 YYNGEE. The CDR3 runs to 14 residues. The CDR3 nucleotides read TGTGCCAGCAGCGTAGCTAAACATCAAGAGACCCAGTACTTC. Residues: CASSVAKHQETQYF.

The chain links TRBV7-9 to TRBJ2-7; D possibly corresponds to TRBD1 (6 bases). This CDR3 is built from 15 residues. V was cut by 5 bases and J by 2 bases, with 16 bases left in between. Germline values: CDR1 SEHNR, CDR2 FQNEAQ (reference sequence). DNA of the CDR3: TGTGCCAGCAGCACCGCCGGCAGGGGCCCCTACGAGCAGTACTTC. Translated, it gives CASSTAGRGPYEQYF.

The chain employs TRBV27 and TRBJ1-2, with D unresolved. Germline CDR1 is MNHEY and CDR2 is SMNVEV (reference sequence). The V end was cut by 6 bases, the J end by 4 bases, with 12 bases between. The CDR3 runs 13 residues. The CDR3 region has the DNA TGTGCCAGCAGCCCCCGCGGATCCTATGGCTACACCTTC. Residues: CASSPRGSYGYTF.

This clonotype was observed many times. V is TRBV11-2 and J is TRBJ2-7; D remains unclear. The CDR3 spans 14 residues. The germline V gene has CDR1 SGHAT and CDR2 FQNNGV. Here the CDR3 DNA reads TGTGCCAGCAGCTTAGATTCGGATATAAGAGTAACACGGGTC. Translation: CASSLDSDIRVTRV.

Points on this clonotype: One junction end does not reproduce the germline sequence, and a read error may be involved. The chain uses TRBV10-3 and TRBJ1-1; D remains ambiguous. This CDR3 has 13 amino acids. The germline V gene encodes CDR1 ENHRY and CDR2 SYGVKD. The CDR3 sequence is CAIGRVQNAEAFF. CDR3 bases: TGTGCCATCGGGCGCGTACAGAACGCTGAAGCTTTCTTT.

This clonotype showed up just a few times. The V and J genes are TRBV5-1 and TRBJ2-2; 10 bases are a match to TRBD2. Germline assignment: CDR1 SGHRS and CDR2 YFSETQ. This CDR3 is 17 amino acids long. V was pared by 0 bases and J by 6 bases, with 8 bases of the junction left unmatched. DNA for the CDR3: TGCGCCAGCAGCTTGGCCGCTAGCGGGAGCCGAGCCGGGGAGCTGTTTTTT. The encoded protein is CASSLAASGSRAGELFF.

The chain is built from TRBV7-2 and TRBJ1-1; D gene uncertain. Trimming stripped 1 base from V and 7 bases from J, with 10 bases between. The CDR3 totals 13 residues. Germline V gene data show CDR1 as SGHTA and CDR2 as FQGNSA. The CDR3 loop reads CASSLDPGIEAFF. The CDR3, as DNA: TGTGCCAGCAGCTTAGACCCGGGCATTGAAGCTTTCTTT.

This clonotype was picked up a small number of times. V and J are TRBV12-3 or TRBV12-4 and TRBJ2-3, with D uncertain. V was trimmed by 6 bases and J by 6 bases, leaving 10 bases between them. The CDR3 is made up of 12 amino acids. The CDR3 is CASSLRLDTQYF. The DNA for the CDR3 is TGTGCCAGCAGCCTTCGCTTGGATACGCAGTATTTT.